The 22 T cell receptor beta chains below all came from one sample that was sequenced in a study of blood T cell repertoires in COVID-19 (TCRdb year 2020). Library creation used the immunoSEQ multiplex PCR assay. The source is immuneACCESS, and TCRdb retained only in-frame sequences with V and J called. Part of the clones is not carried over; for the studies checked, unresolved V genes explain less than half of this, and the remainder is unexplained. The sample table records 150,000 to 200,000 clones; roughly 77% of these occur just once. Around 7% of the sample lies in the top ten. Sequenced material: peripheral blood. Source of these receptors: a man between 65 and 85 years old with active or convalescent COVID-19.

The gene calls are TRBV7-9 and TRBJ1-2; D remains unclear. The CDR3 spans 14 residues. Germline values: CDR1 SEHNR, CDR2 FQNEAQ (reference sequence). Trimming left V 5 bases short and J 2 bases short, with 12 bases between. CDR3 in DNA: TGTGCCAGCAGCCCTAGTGGAGTAAACTATGGCTACACCTTC. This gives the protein CASSPSGVNYGYTF. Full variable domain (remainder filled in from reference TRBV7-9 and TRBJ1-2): DTGVSQNPRHKITKRGQNVTFRCDPISEHNRLYWYRQTLGQGPEFLTYFQNEAQLEKSRLLSDRFSAERPKGSFSTLEIQRTEQGDSAMYLCASSPSGVNYGYTFGSGTRLTVV.

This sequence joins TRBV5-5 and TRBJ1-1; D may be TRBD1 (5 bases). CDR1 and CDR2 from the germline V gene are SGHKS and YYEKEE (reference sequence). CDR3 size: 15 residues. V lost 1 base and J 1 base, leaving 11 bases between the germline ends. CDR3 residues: CASSLSGGSNTEAFF. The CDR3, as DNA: TGTGCCAGCAGCTTGAGTGGGGGGTCGAACACTGAAGCTTTCTTT.

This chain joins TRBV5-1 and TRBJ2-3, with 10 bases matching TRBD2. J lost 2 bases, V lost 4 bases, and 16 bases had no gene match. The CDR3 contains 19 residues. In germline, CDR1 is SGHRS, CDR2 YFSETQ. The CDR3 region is CASSPAGTSDSVATDTQYF. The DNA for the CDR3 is TGCGCCAGCAGCCCCGCCGGGACTAGCGATTCTGTGGCCACAGATACGCAGTATTTT.

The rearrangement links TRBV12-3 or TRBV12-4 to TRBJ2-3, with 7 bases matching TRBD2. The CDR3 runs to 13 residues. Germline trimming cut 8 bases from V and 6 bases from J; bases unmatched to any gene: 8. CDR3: CASSYWGGDTQYF. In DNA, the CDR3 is TGTGCCAGCTCTTATTGGGGGGGTGATACGCAGTATTTT.

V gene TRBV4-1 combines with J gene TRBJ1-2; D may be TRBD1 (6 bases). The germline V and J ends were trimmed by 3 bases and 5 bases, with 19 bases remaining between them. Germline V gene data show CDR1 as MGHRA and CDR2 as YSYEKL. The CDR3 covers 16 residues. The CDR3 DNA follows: TGCGCCAGCAGCCAGAGAGGTCAGGGGCTAAGGTATGGCTACACCTTC. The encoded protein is CASSQRGQGLRYGYTF.

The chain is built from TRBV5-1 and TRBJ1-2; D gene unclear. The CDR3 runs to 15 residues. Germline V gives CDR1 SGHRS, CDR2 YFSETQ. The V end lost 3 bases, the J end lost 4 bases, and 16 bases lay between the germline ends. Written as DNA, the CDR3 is TGCGCCAGCAGCTCGCCAGGAACTCAAGGCTATGGCTACACCTTC. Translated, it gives CASSSPGTQGYGYTF.

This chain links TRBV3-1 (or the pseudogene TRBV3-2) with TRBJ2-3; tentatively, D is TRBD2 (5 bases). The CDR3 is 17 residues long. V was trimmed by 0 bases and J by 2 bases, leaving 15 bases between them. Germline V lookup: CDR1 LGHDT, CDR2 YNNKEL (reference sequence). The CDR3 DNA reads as TGTGCCAGCAGCCAAGACGGCTCGGGGATAGTCACAGATACGCAGTATTTT. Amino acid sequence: CASSQDGSGIVTDTQYF.

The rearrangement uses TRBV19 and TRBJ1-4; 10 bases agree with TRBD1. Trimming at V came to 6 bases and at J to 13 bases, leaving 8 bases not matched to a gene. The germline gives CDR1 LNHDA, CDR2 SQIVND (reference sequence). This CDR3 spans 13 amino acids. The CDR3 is CASSTRDRGRLFF. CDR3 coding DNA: TGTGCCAGTAGCACGCGGGACAGGGGACGACTGTTTTTT.

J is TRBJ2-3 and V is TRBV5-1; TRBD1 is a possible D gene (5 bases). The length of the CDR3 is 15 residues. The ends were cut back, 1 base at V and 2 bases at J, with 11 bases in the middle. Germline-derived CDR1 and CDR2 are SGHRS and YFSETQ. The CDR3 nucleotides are TGCGCCAGCAGCTTGCTGGGGCCCCACACAGATACGCAGTATTTT. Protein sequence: CASSLLGPHTDTQYF.

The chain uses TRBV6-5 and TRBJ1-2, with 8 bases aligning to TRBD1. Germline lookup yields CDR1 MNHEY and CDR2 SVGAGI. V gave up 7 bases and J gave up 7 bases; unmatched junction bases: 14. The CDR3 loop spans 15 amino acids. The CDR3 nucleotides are TGTGCCAGCAATCTAAACCAGGGGGCGATCGGTGGCTACACCTTC. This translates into CASNLNQGAIGGYTF.

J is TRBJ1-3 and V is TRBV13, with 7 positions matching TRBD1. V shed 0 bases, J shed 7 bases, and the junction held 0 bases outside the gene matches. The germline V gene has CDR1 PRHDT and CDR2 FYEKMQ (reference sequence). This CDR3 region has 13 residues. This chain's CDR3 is CASSLGRGNTIYF. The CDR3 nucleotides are TGTGCCAGCAGCTTAGGCAGGGGGAACACCATATATTTT.

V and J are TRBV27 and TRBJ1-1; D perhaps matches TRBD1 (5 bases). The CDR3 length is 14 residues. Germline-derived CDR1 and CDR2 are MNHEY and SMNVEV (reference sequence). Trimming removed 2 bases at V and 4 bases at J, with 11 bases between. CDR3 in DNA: TGTGCCAGCAGTTTAAAAGGGGTATTCACTGAAGCTTTCTTT. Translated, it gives CASSLKGVFTEAFF.

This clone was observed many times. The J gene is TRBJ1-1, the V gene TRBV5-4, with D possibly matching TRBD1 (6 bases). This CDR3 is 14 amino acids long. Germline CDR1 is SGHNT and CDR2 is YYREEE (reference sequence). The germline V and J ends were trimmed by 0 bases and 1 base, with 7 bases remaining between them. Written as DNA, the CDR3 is TGTGCCAGCAGCTTGGAACAGGGGAACACTGAAGCTTTCTTT. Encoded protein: CASSLEQGNTEAFF. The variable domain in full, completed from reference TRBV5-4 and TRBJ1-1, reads ETGVTQSPTHLIKTRGQQVTLRCSSQSGHNTVSWYQQALGQGPQFIFQYYREEENGRGNFPPRFSGLQFPNYSSELNVNALELDDSALYLCASSLEQGNTEAFFGQGTRLTVV.

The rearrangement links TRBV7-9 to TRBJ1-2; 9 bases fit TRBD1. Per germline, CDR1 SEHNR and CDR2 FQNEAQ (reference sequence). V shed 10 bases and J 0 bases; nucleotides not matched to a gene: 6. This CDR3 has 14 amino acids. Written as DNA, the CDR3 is TGTGCCACTGGACAGGGGAACTCTAACTATGGCTACACCTTC. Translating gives CATGQGNSNYGYTF.

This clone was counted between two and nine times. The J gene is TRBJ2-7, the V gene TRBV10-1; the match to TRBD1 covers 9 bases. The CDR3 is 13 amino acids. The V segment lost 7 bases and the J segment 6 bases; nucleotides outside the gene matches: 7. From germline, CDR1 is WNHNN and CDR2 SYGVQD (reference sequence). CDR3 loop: CASTPGQGGEQYF. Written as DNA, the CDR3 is TGCGCCAGCACCCCGGGACAGGGTGGCGAGCAGTACTTC.

The CDR3 region has the DNA TGCAGCGTGGGCAATAGTGTTGAGCAGTACTTC. Protein product: CSVGNSVEQYF. The chain has TRBV29-1 and TRBJ2-7; no clear D. CDR1 SQVTM and CDR2 ANQGSEA come from the germline V gene. Trimming took 6 bases from V and 7 from J, leaving 13 bases between them. The CDR3 runs to 11 residues.

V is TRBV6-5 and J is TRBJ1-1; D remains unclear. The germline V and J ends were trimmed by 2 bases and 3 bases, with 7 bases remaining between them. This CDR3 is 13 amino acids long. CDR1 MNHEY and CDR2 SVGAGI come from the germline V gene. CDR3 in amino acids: CASSYTEYTEAFF. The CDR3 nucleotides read TGTGCCAGCAGTTACACGGAGTACACTGAAGCTTTCTTT.

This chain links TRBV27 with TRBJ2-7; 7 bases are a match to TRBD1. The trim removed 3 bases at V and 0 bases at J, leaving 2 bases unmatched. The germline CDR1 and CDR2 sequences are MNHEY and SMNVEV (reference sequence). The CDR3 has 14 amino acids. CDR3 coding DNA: TGTGCCAGCAGTTTTTGGGACAGCTCCTACGAGCAGTACTTC. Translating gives CASSFWDSSYEQYF.

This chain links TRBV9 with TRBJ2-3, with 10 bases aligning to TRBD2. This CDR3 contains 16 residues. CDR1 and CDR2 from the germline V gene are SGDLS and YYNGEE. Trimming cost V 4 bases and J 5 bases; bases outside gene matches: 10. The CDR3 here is CASSPALAGFGDTQYF. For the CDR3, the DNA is TGTGCCAGCAGCCCCGCACTAGCGGGGTTCGGAGATACGCAGTATTTT.

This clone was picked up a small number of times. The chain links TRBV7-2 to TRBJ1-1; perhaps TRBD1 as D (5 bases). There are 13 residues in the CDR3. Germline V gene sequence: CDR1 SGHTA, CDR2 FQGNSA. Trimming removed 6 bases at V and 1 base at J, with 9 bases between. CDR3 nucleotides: TGTGCCAGCAGAAAGGGGTCGAACACTGAAGCTTTCTTT. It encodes CASRKGSNTEAFF. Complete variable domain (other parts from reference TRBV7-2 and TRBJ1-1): GAGVSQSPSNKVTEKGKDVELRCDPISGHTALYWYRQSLGQGLEFLIYFQGNSAPDKSGLPSDRFSAERTGGSVSTLTIQRTQQEDSAVYLCASRKGSNTEAFFGQGTRLTVV.

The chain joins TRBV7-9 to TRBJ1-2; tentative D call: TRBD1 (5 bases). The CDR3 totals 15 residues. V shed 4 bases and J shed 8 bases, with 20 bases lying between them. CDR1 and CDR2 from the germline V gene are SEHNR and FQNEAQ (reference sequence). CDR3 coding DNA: TGTGCCAGCAGCTCTTACGGCCAGGGTGGATACGGCTACACCTTC. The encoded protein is CASSSYGQGGYGYTF.

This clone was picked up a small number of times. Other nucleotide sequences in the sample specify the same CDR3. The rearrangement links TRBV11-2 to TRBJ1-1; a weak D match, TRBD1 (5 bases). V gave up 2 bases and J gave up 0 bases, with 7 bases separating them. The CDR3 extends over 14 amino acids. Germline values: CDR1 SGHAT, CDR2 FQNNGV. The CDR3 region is CASSLQGMNTEAFF. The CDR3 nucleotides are TGTGCCAGCAGCTTACAGGGAATGAACACTGAAGCTTTCTTT. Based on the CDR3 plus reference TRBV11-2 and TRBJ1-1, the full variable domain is EAGVAQSPRYKIIEKRQSVAFWCNPISGHATLYWYQQILGQGPKLLIQFQNNGVVDDSQLPKDRFSAERLKGVDSTLKIQPAKLEDSAVYLCASSLQGMNTEAFFGQGTRLTVV.